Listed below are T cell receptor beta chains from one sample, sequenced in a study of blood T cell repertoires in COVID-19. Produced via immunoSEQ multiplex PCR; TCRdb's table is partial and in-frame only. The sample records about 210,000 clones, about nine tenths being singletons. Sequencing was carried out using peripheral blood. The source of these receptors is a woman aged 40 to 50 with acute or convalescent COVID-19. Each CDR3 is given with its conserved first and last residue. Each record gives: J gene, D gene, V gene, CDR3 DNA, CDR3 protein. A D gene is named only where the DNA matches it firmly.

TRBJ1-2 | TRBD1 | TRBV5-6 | TGTGCCAGCAGCCGAGGTGGCGGGTGGACAGGGACCAGCTACACCTTC | CASSRGGGWTGTSYTF
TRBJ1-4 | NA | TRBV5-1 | TGCGCCAGCAGCTTGGCAACAGGGAATAATGAAAAACTGTTTTTT | CASSLATGNNEKLFF
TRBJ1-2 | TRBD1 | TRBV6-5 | TGTGCCAGCAAAGGGACAGTCTATGGCTACACCTTC | CASKGTVYGYTF
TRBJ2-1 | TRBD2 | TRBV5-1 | TGCGCCAGCAGCTTGTCCAAGGGACTAGCGGGGGGGTACGGTGAGCAGTTCTTC | CASSLSKGLAGGYGEQFF
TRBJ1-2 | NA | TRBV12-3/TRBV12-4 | TGTGCCAGCACCCTGGGTTGGGCATATGGCTACACCTTC | CASTLGWAYGYTF
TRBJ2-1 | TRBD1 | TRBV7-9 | TGTGCCAGCAGCTTAGCCAGGACAGGCAAGTTCTTC | CASSLARTGKFF
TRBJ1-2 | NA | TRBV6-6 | TGTGCCAGCAGTTACTCGAAGGGGCATTATGGCTACACCTTC | CASSYSKGHYGYTF
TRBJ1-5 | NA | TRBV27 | TGTGCCAGCAGTCCCCAGGTCGCATCCCTTAGCAATCAGCCCCAGCATTTT | CASSPQVASLSNQPQHF
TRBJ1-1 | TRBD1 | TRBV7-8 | TGTGCCAGCAACCCGACAGGGACGGACACTGAAGCTTTCTTT | CASNPTGTDTEAFF
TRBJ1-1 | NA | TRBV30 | TGTGCCTGGAGTGTAGAGGAGTGGGGCCTCGAAGCTTTCTTT | CAWSVEEWGLEAFF
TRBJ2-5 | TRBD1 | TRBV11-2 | TGTGCCAGCAGCTTTGCTAGGGCGACAGGGCCCGACTTC | CASSFARATGPDF
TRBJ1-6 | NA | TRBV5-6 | TGTGCCAGCAGCCTGGCGGGTAATTCACCCCTCCACTTT | CASSLAGNSPLHF
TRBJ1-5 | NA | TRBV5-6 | TGTGCCAGCAGCTTGGGATCAGGCCAGCCCCAGCATTTT | CASSLGSGQPQHF
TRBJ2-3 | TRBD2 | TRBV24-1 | TGTGCCACCAGTGATTTCTCAGCGGGGGGGGCAGATACGCAGTATTTT | CATSDFSAGGADTQYF
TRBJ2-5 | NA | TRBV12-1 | TGTGCCAGCAGCTTCCTGTACCGGGGGAAGACCCAGTACTTC | CASSFLYRGKTQYF
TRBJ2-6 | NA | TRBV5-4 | TGTGCCAGCAAGCCGGGACAAGGGGATTCTGGGGCCAACGTCCTGACTTTC | CASKPGQGDSGANVLTF
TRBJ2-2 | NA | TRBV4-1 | TGCGCCAGCAGCCAAGATAAAGGAGGGGCCGGGGAGCTGTTTTTT | CASSQDKGGAGELFF
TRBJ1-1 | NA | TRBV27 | TGTGCCAGCACCCCGGGGTGGAACACTGAAGCTTTCTTT | CASTPGWNTEAFF
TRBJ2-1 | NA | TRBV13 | TGTGCCAGCAGCTCAAGACAGGTCCGCAATGAGCAGTTCTTC | CASSSRQVRNEQFF
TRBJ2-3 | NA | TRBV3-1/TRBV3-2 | TGTGCCAGCGGCGGCCTCAGCACAGATACGCAGTATTTT | CASGGLSTDTQYF
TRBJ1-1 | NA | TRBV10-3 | TGTGCCATATTGAGAGGGGAGGGCGCTGAAGCTTTCTTT | CAILRGEGAEAFF
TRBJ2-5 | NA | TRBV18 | TGTGCCAGCTTAATAGGCGGGACCCAAGAGACCCAGTACTTC | CASLIGGTQETQYF
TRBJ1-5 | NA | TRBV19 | TGTGCCAGTAGTATCTCAACAGGGCGAACCCTTATCACGCCCCAGCATTTT | CASSISTGRTLITPQHF